Listed below are T cell receptor beta chains from one sample, sequenced in a study of T cell responses to AZD1222 COVID-19 vaccine. The method was immunoSEQ multiplex PCR; TCRdb's version includes in-frame clones alone and lacks a portion of them. The sample includes under 200,000 clones, over 85% of them seen just once. The sequenced sample was peripheral blood, obtained 28 days after the second dose of the MenACWY control vaccine. The receptors stem from an adult who received the MenACWY meningococcal vaccine as a control. CDR3s leave out the opening cysteine and the closing phenylalanine or tryptophan. Rows may omit the clone size; those that give it use once, few, many or a size class.

clone_size,v_call,j_call,cdr3_aa
-,TRBV10-3,TRBJ2-2,AISTLGSITGELF
-,TRBV10-3,TRBJ1-2,AISESANYGYT
-,TRBV6-5,TRBJ1-6,ASSVGTVDNSPLH
-,TRBV2,TRBJ1-3,ASSPRTVALRNTIY
-,TRBV19,TRBJ1-3,ASSSTDSGNTIY
-,TRBV5-1,TRBJ1-5,ASSATDRGVNQPQH
-,TRBV24-1,TRBJ2-3,ATSDLAGDRTDTQY
-,TRBV28,TRBJ2-2,ASSPTGTGELF
-,TRBV12-3/TRBV12-4,TRBJ1-1,ASSFAGNTEAF
-,TRBV5-1,TRBJ1-4,ASSLDGTDEKLF
-,TRBV5-4,TRBJ2-1,ASSPGLAGGGNEQF
-,TRBV29-1,TRBJ1-2,SVERGLGYGYT
-,TRBV19,TRBJ2-7,ASSIGSRVNEQY
-,TRBV6-5,TRBJ2-1,ASSPTGLSYNEQF
-,TRBV2,TRBJ1-2,ASSEYGDGYT
-,TRBV11-2,TRBJ1-2,ASSFRGGYT
-,TRBV21-1,TRBJ2-7,ASSKEQATPSYEQY
-,TRBV2,TRBJ2-7,ASSEYSGPYEQY
once,TRBV30,TRBJ1-3,AWISGNTIY
-,TRBV2,TRBJ2-5,ASERETQY
-,TRBV7-8,TRBJ1-5,ASSSQESNQPQH
-,TRBV6-5,TRBJ1-2,ASRTGTGVT
-,TRBV10-3,TRBJ2-3,AIRATRVEDTQY
-,TRBV9,TRBJ2-7,ASSVRGGALQYEQY
-,TRBV19,TRBJ2-7,ASSTGRGSYEQY
few,TRBV9,TRBJ1-2,ASSVWGQGSGGYT
-,TRBV6-5,TRBJ1-1,ASSYARDTEAF
-,TRBV7-2,TRBJ1-5,ASSPDGPNQPQH
few,TRBV9,TRBJ2-3,ASSVPTDSTDTQY
once,TRBV7-8,TRBJ1-6,ASSWDPGANSPLH
-,TRBV7-9,TRBJ1-2,ASSLARPSGGYT
-,TRBV4-2,TRBJ1-1,ASSQVGGGVGEAF
-,TRBV7-8,TRBJ2-5,ASSFLQARQETQY
-,TRBV2,TRBJ1-2,ASSEQGTDGGYT
-,TRBV7-8,TRBJ2-1,ASSLVGLAADEQF
-,TRBV30,TRBJ1-6,AWSSGLGNSPLH
-,TRBV3-1/TRBV3-2,TRBJ2-7,ASSPRQGGTFNEQY
-,TRBV19,TRBJ2-1,ATRKGADLYNEQF
-,TRBV7-3,TRBJ2-1,ASSPKSGTSGSNEQF
-,TRBV27,TRBJ2-6,ASSWDRGLRGANVLT
-,TRBV4-1,TRBJ2-1,ASSQDLRGPGNEQF
-,TRBV19,TRBJ2-5,ASQRVSGAQETQY
-,TRBV28,TRBJ1-5,ASRGTGRNQPQH
-,TRBV29-1,TRBJ1-2,SVQRTGNDGYT
-,TRBV10-3,TRBJ2-1,AISGQNNEQF
once,TRBV9,TRBJ2-1,ASSVGESDNEQF
-,TRBV5-6,TRBJ2-2,ASSLYTGELF
-,TRBV29-1,TRBJ1-1,SVEHSRPTEAF
once,TRBV11-2,TRBJ2-7,ASSLGRGPAYEQY
-,TRBV7-9,TRBJ2-3,ASSLVQGAVTDTQY
-,TRBV3-1/TRBV3-2,TRBJ1-1,ASGFTLNTEAF
-,TRBV4-3,TRBJ2-1,ASSHQGGTVYNEQF
-,TRBV19,TRBJ2-3,ASSILSVLSTDTQY
-,TRBV3-1/TRBV3-2,TRBJ1-4,ASSQGRTDEKLF
-,TRBV6-2/TRBV6-3,TRBJ1-2,ASSYSMLPGNYGYT